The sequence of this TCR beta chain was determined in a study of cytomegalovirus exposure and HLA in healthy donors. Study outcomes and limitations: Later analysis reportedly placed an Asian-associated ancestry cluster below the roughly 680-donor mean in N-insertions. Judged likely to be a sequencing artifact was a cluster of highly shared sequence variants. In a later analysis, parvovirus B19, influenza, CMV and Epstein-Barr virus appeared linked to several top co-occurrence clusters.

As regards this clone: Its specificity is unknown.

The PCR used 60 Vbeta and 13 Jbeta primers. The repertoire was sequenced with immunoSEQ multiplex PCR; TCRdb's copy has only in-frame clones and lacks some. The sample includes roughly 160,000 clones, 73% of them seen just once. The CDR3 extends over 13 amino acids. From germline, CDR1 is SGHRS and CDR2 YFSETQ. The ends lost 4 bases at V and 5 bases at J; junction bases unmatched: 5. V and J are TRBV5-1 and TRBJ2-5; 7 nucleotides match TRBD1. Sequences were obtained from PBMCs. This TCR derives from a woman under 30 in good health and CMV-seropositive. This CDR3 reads CASSEDRIETQYF. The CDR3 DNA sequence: TGCGCCAGCAGCGAGGACAGGATCGAGACCCAGTACTTC.